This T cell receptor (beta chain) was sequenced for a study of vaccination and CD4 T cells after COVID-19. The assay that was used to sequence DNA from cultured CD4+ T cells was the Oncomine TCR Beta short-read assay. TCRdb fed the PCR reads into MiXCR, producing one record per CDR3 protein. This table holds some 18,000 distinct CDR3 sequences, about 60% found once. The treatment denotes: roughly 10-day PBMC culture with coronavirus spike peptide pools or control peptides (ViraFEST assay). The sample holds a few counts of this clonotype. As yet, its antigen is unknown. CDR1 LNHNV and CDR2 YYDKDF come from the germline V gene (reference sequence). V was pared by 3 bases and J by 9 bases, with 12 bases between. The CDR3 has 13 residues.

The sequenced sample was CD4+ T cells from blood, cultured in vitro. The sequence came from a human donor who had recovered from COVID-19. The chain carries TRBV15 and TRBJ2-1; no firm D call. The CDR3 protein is CATSSSSIGEQFF. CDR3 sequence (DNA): TGTGCCACCAGCAGTTCCTCGATTGGTGAGCAGTTCTTC.